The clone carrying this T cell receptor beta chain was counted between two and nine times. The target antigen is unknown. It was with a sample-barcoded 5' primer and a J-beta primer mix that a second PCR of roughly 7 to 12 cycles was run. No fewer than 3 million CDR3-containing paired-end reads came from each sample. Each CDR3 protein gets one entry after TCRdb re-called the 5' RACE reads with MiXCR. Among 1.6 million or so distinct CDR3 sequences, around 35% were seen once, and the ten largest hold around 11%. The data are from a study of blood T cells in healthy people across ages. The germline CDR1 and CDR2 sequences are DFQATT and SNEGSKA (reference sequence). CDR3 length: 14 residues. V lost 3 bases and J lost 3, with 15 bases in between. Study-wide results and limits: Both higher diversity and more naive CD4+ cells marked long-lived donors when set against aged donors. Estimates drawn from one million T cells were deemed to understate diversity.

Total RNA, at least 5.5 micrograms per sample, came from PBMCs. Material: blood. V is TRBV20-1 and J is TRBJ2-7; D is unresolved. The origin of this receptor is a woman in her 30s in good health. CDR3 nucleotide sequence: TGCAGTGCTAGTATAGTCGTTAATAGCTACGAGCAGTACTTC. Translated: CSASIVVNSYEQYF.